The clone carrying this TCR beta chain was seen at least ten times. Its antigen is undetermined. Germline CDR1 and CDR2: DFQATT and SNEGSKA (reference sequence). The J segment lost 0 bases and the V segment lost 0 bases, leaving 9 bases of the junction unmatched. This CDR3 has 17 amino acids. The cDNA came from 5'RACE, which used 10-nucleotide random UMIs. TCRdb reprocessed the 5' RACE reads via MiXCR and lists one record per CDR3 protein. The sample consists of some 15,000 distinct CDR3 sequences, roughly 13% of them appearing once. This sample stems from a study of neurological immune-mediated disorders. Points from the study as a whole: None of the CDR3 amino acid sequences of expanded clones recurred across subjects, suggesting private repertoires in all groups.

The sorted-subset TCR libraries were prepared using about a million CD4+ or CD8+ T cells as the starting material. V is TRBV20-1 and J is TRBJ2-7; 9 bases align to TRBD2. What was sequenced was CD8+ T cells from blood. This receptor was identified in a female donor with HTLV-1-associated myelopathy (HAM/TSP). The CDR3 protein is CSARDPGGRAGSYEQYF. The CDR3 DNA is TGCAGTGCTAGAGATCCTGGCGGGAGGGCAGGCTCCTACGAGCAGTACTTC.